Below are 18 T cell receptor beta chains sequenced from a single sample in a study of T cell responses to AZD1222 COVID-19 vaccine (dated by TCRdb to the early 2020s). This specimen's time point label, per the study, means: baseline before first vaccination. The library was made by the immunoSEQ multiplex PCR assay. What TCRdb holds here is the immuneACCESS table cut down to in-frame rearrangements. Part of the clones is not present; checked against another copy, under half of the missing clones reflect an unresolved V gene, and the others are unexplained. This sample holds 130,000 or so clones; 90% to 95% were observed only once. The ten most abundant clones make up 5.5% to 8% of the sample. The specimen was peripheral blood, collected on day 0 of AZD1222 vaccination. The origin of the receptors is an adult in good health.

The chain joins TRBV28 to TRBJ1-6; no reliable D call. With 2 bases removed from V and 2 bases from J, the gap between germline ends came to 4 bases. The CDR3 is made up of 14 amino acids. Germline values: CDR1 MDHEN, CDR2 SYDVKM. The CDR3 DNA follows: TGTGCCAGCAGTTTAAGAGCCTATAATTCACCCCTCCACTTT. Translated, it gives CASSLRAYNSPLHF. Full variable domain (missing parts from reference TRBV28 and TRBJ1-6): DVKVTQSSRYLVKRTGEKVFLECVQDMDHENMFWYRQDPGLGLRLIYFSYDVKMKEKGDIPEGYSVSREKKERFSLILESASTNQTSMYLCASSLRAYNSPLHFGNGTRLTVT.

V gene TRBV19 combines with J gene TRBJ2-7; D possibly uses TRBD1 or TRBD2 (5 bases each). Deletions cut 6 bases from V and 0 bases from J, with 15 bases between. Per the germline V gene, CDR1 is LNHDA and CDR2 is SQIVND (reference sequence). CDR3 length equals 15 residues. This chain's CDR3 is CASSPIGTVSYEQYF. In DNA, the CDR3 is TGTGCCAGTAGCCCGATTGGGACGGTCTCCTACGAGCAGTACTTC.

The chain combines TRBV7-9 with TRBJ1-1, with D possibly matching TRBD1 (6 bases). The CDR3 runs 16 residues. Germline lookup yields CDR1 SEHNR and CDR2 FQNEAQ (reference sequence). Trimming took off 5 bases at V and 1 base at J, with 17 bases between the two ends. The CDR3 nucleotides read TGTGCCAGCAGCCTGAAGGGATGGGACAAGAACACTGAAGCTTTCTTT. As protein: CASSLKGWDKNTEAFF.

The chain uses TRBV28 and TRBJ2-7; 8 bases line up with TRBD1. This CDR3 contains 13 residues. The junction had 5 bases not matched to a gene; V was cut back by 5 bases and J by 5 bases. Per germline, CDR1 MDHEN and CDR2 SYDVKM. The CDR3 region is CASSGQGADEQYF. CDR3 sequence (DNA): TGTGCCAGCAGTGGGCAGGGGGCCGACGAGCAGTACTTC.

This chain uses TRBV27 with TRBJ2-5, with D possibly TRBD1 on 5 matching bases. Germline V gives CDR1 MNHEY, CDR2 SMNVEV (reference sequence). The ends were cut back, 3 bases at V and 0 bases at J, with 8 bases in the middle. CDR3 size: 14 residues. The CDR3 DNA reads TGTGCCAGCAGTTTGGCAGGGCACCAAGAGACCCAGTACTTC. Translation gives CASSLAGHQETQYF.

J is TRBJ2-1 and V is TRBV4-1; D call uncertain. The germline V and J ends were trimmed by 4 bases and 0 bases, with 10 bases remaining between them. From germline, CDR1 is MGHRA and CDR2 YSYEKL. The CDR3 contains 15 residues. CDR3 protein: CASSPYISSYNEQFF. The DNA for the CDR3 is TGCGCCAGCAGCCCCTACATTAGCTCCTACAATGAGCAGTTCTTC.

This chain uses TRBV6-1 with TRBJ1-4; TRBD1 matches at 7 bases. Germline V CDR1 and CDR2: MNHNS, SASEGT. With 1 base clipped from V and 7 bases from J, the junction kept 6 bases outside the gene matches. This CDR3 is built from 15 residues. CDR3 sequence (DNA): TGTGCCAGCAGTGAAGGAGGAGGGGGCTCTGAAAAACTGTTTTTT. Its protein product is CASSEGGGGSEKLFF.

V is TRBV27 and J is TRBJ2-1, with D possibly being TRBD1 (5 bases). The V gene's germline CDR1 is MNHEY and CDR2 SMNVEV (reference sequence). V was clipped by 5 bases and J by 6 bases, with 17 bases between them. The CDR3 contains 15 residues. This CDR3 is CASSVDPSQGNEQFF. CDR3 DNA sequence: TGTGCCAGCAGTGTCGACCCCTCCCAGGGCAATGAGCAGTTCTTC.

The sample holds a few counts of this clone. V gene TRBV10-3 combines with J gene TRBJ2-2, with a tentative D call TRBD1 (6 bases). There are 16 residues in the CDR3. V was pared by 6 bases and J by 1 base, with 15 bases between. The germline V gene encodes CDR1 ENHRY and CDR2 SYGVKD. The CDR3 region has the DNA TGTGCCATCAGCCAGACAGGACCTAAGAACACCGGGGAGCTGTTTTTT. Its protein is CAISQTGPKNTGELFF.

The chain is built from TRBV7-9 and TRBJ1-2, with D tentatively TRBD1 (5 bases). V gave up 4 bases and J gave up 0 bases, with 15 bases separating them. Germline V lookup: CDR1 SEHNR, CDR2 FQNEAQ (reference sequence). The CDR3 is made up of 16 amino acids. The CDR3 here is CASSSGTGDPNYGYTF. For the CDR3, the DNA is TGTGCCAGCAGCTCCGGAACAGGTGATCCTAACTATGGCTACACCTTC.

The chain has TRBV27 and TRBJ2-1, with 11 bases that match TRBD2. The CDR3 spans 18 residues. In germline, CDR1 is MNHEY, CDR2 SMNVEV (reference sequence). Germline trimming cut 2 bases from V and 1 base from J; bases unmatched to any gene: 7. The CDR3 protein is CASSLPASGRMSYNEQFF. For the CDR3, the DNA is TGTGCCAGCAGTTTACCGGCTAGCGGGAGGATGTCCTACAATGAGCAGTTCTTC.

The chain links TRBV28 to TRBJ1-1; tentatively, D is TRBD1 (5 bases). V dropped 2 bases and J dropped 1 base, with 17 bases sitting between them. Germline CDR1 is MDHEN and CDR2 is SYDVKM. The CDR3 runs to 17 residues. Here the CDR3 DNA reads TGTGCCAGCAGTTTAAAAGGGTGGACATACACGAACACTGAAGCTTTCTTT. Translating gives CASSLKGWTYTNTEAFF.

Here the CDR3 reads CASSTTWTGVGEQYF. The CDR3 DNA reads as TGTGCCAGCAGCACGACCTGGACAGGGGTCGGTGAGCAGTACTTC. V usage is TRBV7-9 and J usage is TRBJ2-7, with 9 bases matching TRBD1. The trim removed 5 bases at V and 7 bases at J, leaving 12 bases unmatched. Per germline, CDR1 SEHNR and CDR2 FQNEAQ (reference sequence). The CDR3 totals 15 residues. Drawing the rest from reference TRBV7-9 and TRBJ2-7, the complete variable domain is DTGVSQNPRHKITKRGQNVTFRCDPISEHNRLYWYRQTLGQGPEFLTYFQNEAQLEKSRLLSDRFSAERPKGSFSTLEIQRTEQGDSAMYLCASSTTWTGVGEQYFGPGTRLTVT.

The V call is TRBV28, the J call TRBJ2-5; 7 bases agree with TRBD2. This CDR3 has 15 amino acids. V lost 5 bases, J lost 5 bases, and 11 bases stayed unmatched. The V gene's germline CDR1 is MDHEN and CDR2 SYDVKM. The chain's CDR3 is CASSLAGAGDETQYF. The CDR3 bases are TGTGCCAGCAGTCTTGCGGGAGCAGGAGATGAGACCCAGTACTTC.

This sequence joins TRBV20-1 and TRBJ2-3, with D possibly being TRBD2 (6 bases). CDR1 is DFQATT and CDR2 is SNEGSKA in the germline V gene (reference sequence). The CDR3 contains 10 residues. The V and J ends lost 6 bases and 10 bases respectively, with 11 bases between them. CDR3 bases: TGCAGTGCGAGCGGGCCCTCGCAGTATTTT. The encoded protein is CSASGPSQYF.

This chain uses TRBV3-1 (or the pseudogene TRBV3-2) with TRBJ2-1, with 13 bases lining up with TRBD2. Germline V gene data show CDR1 as LGHDT and CDR2 as YNNKEL (reference sequence). The V and J ends lost 2 bases and 7 bases, in that order; junction bases with no gene match: 5. The length of the CDR3 is 16 residues. The CDR3 here is CASSQITSGRANEQFF. The CDR3 bases are TGTGCCAGCAGCCAAATAACTAGCGGGAGGGCAAATGAGCAGTTCTTC.

This sequence joins TRBV2 and TRBJ1-1, with D unclear. The V and J ends lost 3 bases and 7 bases respectively, with 15 bases between them. The CDR3 is made up of 14 amino acids. The germline V gene encodes CDR1 SNHLY and CDR2 FYNNEI. In DNA form, the CDR3 reads TGTGCCAGCAGTGAGATAGTCAGGAGTTTTGAAGCTTTCTTT. This sequence encodes CASSEIVRSFEAFF.

V is TRBV4-1 and J is TRBJ1-1, with a weak D call TRBD1 (5 bases). In germline, CDR1 is MGHRA, CDR2 YSYEKL. The V and J ends lost 0 bases and 6 bases respectively, with 14 bases between them. The CDR3 spans 15 residues. Written as DNA, the CDR3 is TGCGCCAGCAGCCAAGAGGGGAGTAGGGGCGCTGAAGCTTTCTTT. Translated, it gives CASSQEGSRGAEAFF.